This is a list of T cell receptor beta chains from one sample in a study of CD8+CD57+ T cells in acquired aplastic anemia. MiXCR was run by TCRdb on the reads, yielding one entry per CDR3 protein. The repertoire consists of approximately 220,000 distinct CDR3 sequences, with more than 40% occurring once and the leading ten covering over 7.5%. The sequencing sample was made of sorted CD4+, CD8+, or CD8+CD57+ T cells (not recorded which) from PBMCs. These receptors were obtained from a human donor with aplastic anemia. The CDR3 runs from the conserved cysteine through the conserved F or W. Fields, in order: V gene, clone size, J gene, D gene, CDR3 DNA, CDR3 protein. A D gene is named only where the DNA matches it firmly. Clone size appears in some rows only: once, few, many, or a class for an expanded clone.

TRBV24-1	NA	TRBJ2-7	TRBD1	TGTGCCACCAGTGGAGGGACAGCAAACAGCTACGAGCAGTACTTC	CATSGGTANSYEQYF
TRBV7-6	many	TRBJ2-1	TRBD1	TGTGCCAGCAGCTTGTACGGGACAGGGGACTACAATGAGCAGTTCTTC	CASSLYGTGDYNEQFF
TRBV20-1	many	TRBJ2-1	NA	TGCAGTGCTAGGTCGGGGTTCGTGGAGAATGAGCAGTTCTTC	CSARSGFVENEQFF
TRBV6-5	many	TRBJ1-1	NA	TGTGCCAGCAGTGAAGGGGGGCCTGAAGCTTTCTTT	CASSEGGPEAFF
TRBV19	many	TRBJ1-1	TRBD1	TGTGCCAGTAGCCTGCGACAGGGAATGAACACTGAAGCTTTCTTT	CASSLRQGMNTEAFF
TRBV4-1	many	TRBJ2-1	TRBD1	TGCGCCAGCAGCCAAGACGGGGACAGGTACAATGAGCAGTTCTTC	CASSQDGDRYNEQFF
TRBV19	few	TRBJ2-6	NA	TGTGCCAGTAGTCGAGGACAGAGCTCTGGGGCCAACGTCCTGACTTTC	CASSRGQSSGANVLTF
TRBV7-9	many	TRBJ2-1	TRBD2	TGTGCCAGCAGCTACCGGACTAGCGGAGACAATGAGCAGTTCTTC	CASSYRTSGDNEQFF
TRBV7-9	NA	TRBJ2-7	TRBD1	TGTGCCAGCAGCCCCGGGACAGGGACTAACGAGCAGTACTTC	CASSPGTGTNEQYF
TRBV5-1	many	TRBJ2-5	NA	TGCGCCAGCACGGGGGAGACCCAGTACTTC	CASTGETQYF
TRBV5-4	NA	TRBJ1-6	TRBD1	TGTGCCAGCAGCTTGAGGACAGGGGGTGATTCACCCCTCCACTTT	CASSLRTGGDSPLHF
TRBV5-8	many	TRBJ1-2	NA	TGTGCCAGCAGCTTGAGGCGAAGGGATGGCTACACCTTC	CASSLRRRDGYTF
TRBV7-8	many	TRBJ2-1	TRBD2	TGTGCCAGCAGCCCTCTAGCGGGAGAGTCGAATGAGCAGTTCTTC	CASSPLAGESNEQFF
TRBV30	few	TRBJ2-5	TRBD1	TGTGCCTGGAGTGTCTATACGACCACGGGGACAGTACCCCAAGAGACCCAGTACTTC	CAWSVYTTTGTVPQETQYF
TRBV7-2	NA	TRBJ2-1	TRBD2	TGTGCCAGCAGCTTGTCTGGGCTAGCGGGGGATGAGCAGTTCTTC	CASSLSGLAGDEQFF
TRBV12-3/TRBV12-4	NA	TRBJ2-7	NA	TGTGCCAGCAGTTTAGCGGACAGCTACTCCTACGAGCAGTACTTC	CASSLADSYSYEQYF
TRBV3-1	NA	TRBJ1-6	NA	TGTGCCAGCAGCCAAGCTGCGCGGGGTGGAAGTTCACCCCTCCACTTT	CASSQAARGGSSPLHF
TRBV7-6	NA	TRBJ1-5	NA	TGTGCCAGCAGCAAAGAGACAGCATACAATAGCAATCAGCCCCAGCATTTT	CASSKETAYNSNQPQHF
TRBV30	many	TRBJ2-7	TRBD1	TGTGCCTGGAGCGACAGGGTAGACGAGCAGTACTTC	CAWSDRVDEQYF
TRBV27	NA	TRBJ1-5	TRBD1	TGTGCCAGCGGGACAGGGGGTGTTAATCAGCCCCAGCATTTT	CASGTGGVNQPQHF
TRBV6-1	many	TRBJ1-1	NA	TGTGCCAGCAGTATCGGGACTTACACTGAAGCTTTCTTT	CASSIGTYTEAFF
TRBV16	many	TRBJ2-7	TRBD1	TGTGCCAGCAGCCCGGGACAGGGGGCGTCCGAGCAGTACTTC	CASSPGQGASEQYF
TRBV30	few	TRBJ1-6	NA	TGTGCCTGGAACCCTGGGACGGGTTATAATTCACCCCTCCACTTT	CAWNPGTGYNSPLHF
TRBV6-4	many	TRBJ2-3	NA	TGTGCCAGCAGTGACAACGCAGGGGGCACAGATACGCAGTATTTT	CASSDNAGGTDTQYF
TRBV7-9	few	TRBJ2-5	NA	TGTGCCATACGTCCCCAAGAGACCCAGTACTTC	CAIRPQETQYF
TRBV7-9	many	TRBJ2-3	TRBD1	TGTGCCAGCAGCACACCAGGACAGGGTAGGACAGATACGCAGTATTTT	CASSTPGQGRTDTQYF
TRBV24-1	NA	TRBJ1-6	NA	TGTGCCAGCTCACCCCAGACCTATAATTCACCCCTCCACTTT	CASSPQTYNSPLHF
TRBV5-5	few	TRBJ1-6	NA	TGTGCCAGCGGCTTTACCAGCCTGACCCCCCATAATTCACCCCTCCACTTT	CASGFTSLTPHNSPLHF
TRBV27	NA	TRBJ2-1	TRBD2	TGTGCCAGCAGTATGGGGCTAGCGGGACGGAATGAGCAGTTCTTC	CASSMGLAGRNEQFF
TRBV12-3/TRBV12-4	many	TRBJ2-7	NA	TGTGCCAGCAGTTTCGGGACCATGTACGAGCAGTACTTC	CASSFGTMYEQYF
TRBV18	few	TRBJ2-7	TRBD1	TGTGCCAGCTCACCTCCGGGACAGGGTGGCGAGCAGTACTTC	CASSPPGQGGEQYF
TRBV7-4	NA	TRBJ2-1	NA	TGTGCCAGCAGCCGGGACTTGCCGTTTTACAATGAGCAGTTCTTC	CASSRDLPFYNEQFF
TRBV19	many	TRBJ2-6	NA	TGTGCCAGTAGTGCCCCGGGGCAGACTGGGGCCAACGTCCTGACTTTC	CASSAPGQTGANVLTF
TRBV5-1	many	TRBJ2-3	TRBD2	TGCGCCAGCAGCTATGAGCGGGGTAGCACAGATACGCAGTATTTT	CASSYERGSTDTQYF
TRBV20-1	many	TRBJ2-7	TRBD1	TGCAGTGCTAGTTTGCTGGGACAGGGGGCTCGCGAGCAGTACTTC	CSASLLGQGAREQYF
TRBV20-1	many	TRBJ1-5	TRBD1	TGCAGTGCTGGGGGAGGGACAGGAGACAATCAGCCCCAGCATTTT	CSAGGGTGDNQPQHF
TRBV7-9	many	TRBJ2-6	TRBD2	TGTGCCAGCAGCTTAGGAGGGAGGGGCTCTGGGGCCAACGTCCTGACTTTC	CASSLGGRGSGANVLTF
TRBV11-2	many	TRBJ2-7	TRBD2	TGTGCCAGCAGCTTAGAGACTAGCGGGGGGGCCTACGAGCAGTACTTC	CASSLETSGGAYEQYF
TRBV20-1	NA	TRBJ2-7	NA	TGCAGTACCCAAACCGACAGCTCAACACCACACGAGCAGTACTTC	CSTQTDSSTPHEQYF
TRBV28	many	TRBJ2-5	NA	TGTGCCAGCAGTAACGGGACACGGGATCAAGAGACCCAGTACTTC	CASSNGTRDQETQYF
TRBV15	NA	TRBJ1-6	TRBD1	TGTGCCACCAGCAGAGTGAGGACAGGGTCACAACCCCTCCACTTT	CATSRVRTGSQPLHF
TRBV25-1	NA	TRBJ2-3	TRBD2	TGTGCCAGCAGTGAATTCCGGGGGGGGCGTGATACGCAGTATTTT	CASSEFRGGRDTQYF
TRBV5-6	many	TRBJ2-7	TRBD2	TGTGCCAGCAGCTTGCCTAGCGGACTAGAGCAGTACTTC	CASSLPSGLEQYF
TRBV20-1	NA	TRBJ1-2	NA	TGCAGTGCTAGAGGACCAGGGGTAGAGGAGGTACAAGTCTATGGCTACACCTTC	CSARGPGVEEVQVYGYTF
TRBV27	NA	TRBJ2-7	TRBD2	TGTGCCAGCAGCCCCACCGCCGGGACTAGATACGAGCAGTACTTC	CASSPTAGTRYEQYF
TRBV20-1	NA	TRBJ2-5	NA	TGCAGTGCTAGAGTTAAAGGTAGTGTCGGAGAGACCCAGTACTTC	CSARVKGSVGETQYF
TRBV25-1	NA	TRBJ1-5	NA	TGTGCCAGCAGTGACGGGATCGTCAATCAGCCCCAGCATTTT	CASSDGIVNQPQHF
TRBV20-1	NA	TRBJ1-3	NA	TGCAGTGCTAGCCGCAGGGACACCATATATTTT	CSASRRDTIYF
TRBV9	many	TRBJ2-4	TRBD1	TGTGCCAGCAGCGTAGAAACAGGGGGACAAAACATTCAGTACTTC	CASSVETGGQNIQYF